Below are 30 T cell receptor beta chains sequenced from a single sample in a study of shared clonotypes between healthy human individuals. TCRdb's copy holds only in-frame clones and misses some; the assay was immunoSEQ multiplex PCR. Here the sample spans about 2.2 million clones, roughly 95% being singletons. Naivety among CD8 cells was defined by CD45RO negativity and positive CCR7 selection, thereby excluding terminally differentiated effector memory CD45RA+ cells. The sample was naive CD8+ T cells from PBMCs. The receptors come from a man between 18 and 35 years old in good health. Some clones in this sample may be carry-over from other donors' samples.

The chain uses TRBV28 and TRBJ2-1; 10 bases are shared with TRBD2. Trimming cost V 6 bases and J 7 bases; bases outside gene matches: 6. This CDR3 is 14 amino acids long. The V gene's germline CDR1 is MDHEN and CDR2 SYDVKM. CDR3 amino acids: CASRSQREGNEQFF. Written as DNA, the CDR3 is TGTGCCAGCAGGAGCCAGCGGGAGGGGAATGAGCAGTTCTTC.

V usage is TRBV27 and J usage is TRBJ1-2, with 8 nucleotides matching TRBD1. Germline lookup yields CDR1 MNHEY and CDR2 SMNVEV (reference sequence). With V trimmed by 7 bases and J by 3 bases, 10 bases remained unmatched. The CDR3 length is 15 residues. CDR3 nucleotides: TGTGCCAGCACAAGGACAGGGAGGTTCGACTATGGCTACACCTTC. It yields the protein CASTRTGRFDYGYTF.

The chain uses TRBV19 and TRBJ2-7; 7 bases fit TRBD1. The CDR3 sequence is 14 residues long. Losses at the gene ends were 3 bases for V and 6 bases for J; bases not matched to a gene: 8. Germline V lookup: CDR1 LNHDA, CDR2 SQIVND (reference sequence). The CDR3 spells CASSMGPGTAEQYF. The CDR3 region has the DNA TGTGCCAGTAGTATGGGTCCCGGGACAGCCGAGCAGTACTTC.

The chain is built from TRBV7-9 and TRBJ1-2, with unresolved D. The germline V gene has CDR1 SEHNR and CDR2 FQNEAQ (reference sequence). The CDR3 length is 17 residues. Deletions cut 5 bases from V and 4 bases from J, with 23 bases between. The chain's CDR3 is CASSLSRHPLTSYGYTF. In DNA, the CDR3 is TGTGCCAGCAGCCTCAGCCGGCACCCTCTGACGAGCTATGGCTACACCTTC.

Comments on this clone: The junction does not match germline at one end; this may be a read error. V gene TRBV6-5 combines with J gene TRBJ1-1; D gene unclear. The CDR3 covers 15 residues. Looked up from germline, CDR1 is MNHEY and CDR2 is SVGAGI. The CDR3 coding sequence is TGTGCCAGCAGTAACTCACAGACCCAGAACACTGAAGCTTTCTTT. This codes for CASSNSQTQNTEAFF.

This rearrangement joins TRBV13 to TRBJ2-5; D is ambiguous. Gene TRBJ2-7 matches the end of the DNA better, so the J call may be wrong. The CDR3 is 14 residues long. Germline values: CDR1 PRHDT, CDR2 FYEKMQ (reference sequence). The CDR3 nucleotides are TGTGCCAGCAGCTTAGAGGTCAGTGGCTACGAGCAGTACTTC. Translation: CASSLEVSGYEQYF.

V gene TRBV25-1 combines with J gene TRBJ1-2, with TRBD1 matching over 8 bases. The CDR3 extends over 13 amino acids. CDR1 is MGHDK, CDR2 SYGVNS, per germline. The ends lost 3 bases at V and 8 bases at J; junction bases unmatched: 5. The DNA for the CDR3 is TGTGCCAGCAGTGAGGACAGGGTTGGCGGCTACACCTTC. Translation: CASSEDRVGGYTF.

The J gene is TRBJ1-1, the V gene TRBV28; TRBD1 is a possible D gene (5 bases). Germline CDR1 reads MDHEN; CDR2 reads SYDVKM. V was clipped by 1 base and J by 1 base, with 16 bases between them. The CDR3 extends over 17 amino acids. The CDR3 DNA sequence: TGTGCCAGCAGTTTATATTCGGGGGAGGTCACGAACACTGAAGCTTTCTTT. Translating it yields CASSLYSGEVTNTEAFF.

This chain connects TRBV21-1 to TRBJ2-5; TRBD2, the table's D call, was not compared with the DNA. TRBV21-1 is a pseudogene. CDR3 length equals 16 residues. CDR3 residues: CASSKGLAGEEETQYF. For the CDR3, the DNA is TGTGCCAGCAGCAAAGGACTAGCGGGAGAGGAAGAGACCCAGTACTTC.

The chain employs TRBV5-1 and TRBJ1-1; D not resolved. Germline values: CDR1 SGHRS, CDR2 YFSETQ. Between the trimmed V and J ends, which lost 0 bases and 4 bases, there was a span of 16 bases. CDR3 length equals 16 residues. For the CDR3, the DNA is TGCGCCAGCAGCTTGGCTGCCAGAGCCCTTGTCACTGAAGCTTTCTTT. Translation gives CASSLAARALVTEAFF.

V and J are TRBV27 and TRBJ2-2; 10 bases match TRBD2. CDR1 is MNHEY and CDR2 is SMNVEV in the germline V gene (reference sequence). CDR3 length equals 17 residues. V shed 4 bases and J 4 bases; nucleotides not matched to a gene: 9. The CDR3 sequence: CASSSPLAGAGTGELFF. The CDR3 DNA sequence: TGTGCCAGCAGTTCGCCCCTAGCGGGAGCGGGCACCGGGGAGCTGTTTTTT.

The CDR3 reads CASSTILQGPVWSEQYF. In nucleotides, the CDR3 is TGTGCCAGTAGTACTATCCTACAGGGGCCGGTGTGGAGCGAGCAGTACTTC. The chain combines TRBV19 with TRBJ2-7; 7 positions agree with TRBD1. The CDR3 is 17 amino acids. Looked up from germline, CDR1 is LNHDA and CDR2 is SQIVND (reference sequence). V trimming: 4 bases; J trimming: 6 bases; junction bases outside the gene matches: 18.

This rearrangement joins TRBV28 to TRBJ2-2; 8 bases line up with TRBD2. The V gene's germline CDR1 is MDHEN and CDR2 SYDVKM. The trim removed 5 bases at V and 3 bases at J, leaving 8 bases unmatched. The CDR3 extends over 16 amino acids. The CDR3: CASSTYQREHTGELFF. DNA for the CDR3: TGTGCCAGCAGTACGTACCAGCGGGAGCACACCGGGGAGCTGTTTTTT. The variable domain in full, with the rest retrieved from reference TRBV28 and TRBJ2-2, is DVKVTQSSRYLVKRTGEKVFLECVQDMDHENMFWYRQDPGLGLRLIYFSYDVKMKEKGDIPEGYSVSREKKERFSLILESASTNQTSMYLCASSTYQREHTGELFFGEGSRLTVL.

The gene calls are TRBV27 and TRBJ2-7; D gene uncertain. Germline loops: CDR1 MNHEY, CDR2 SMNVEV (reference sequence). The CDR3 sequence is 13 residues long. V lost 2 bases to trimming and J lost 2 bases, with 7 bases between them. The CDR3 here is CASSLNPPYEQYF. CDR3 nucleotide sequence: TGTGCCAGCAGTTTAAATCCCCCCTACGAGCAGTACTTC.

The rearrangement joins TRBV28 to TRBJ2-3, with 8 nucleotides matching TRBD2. V lost 2 bases to trimming and J lost 1 base; unmatched junction nucleotides: 8. Per germline, CDR1 MDHEN and CDR2 SYDVKM. The CDR3 is 17 residues long. The CDR3 protein is CASSLIGRADRTDTQYF. CDR3 bases: TGTGCCAGCAGTTTAATCGGGAGGGCCGATCGCACAGATACGCAGTATTTT.

CDR3 sequence reads: CASSPRQGQYEKLFF. CDR3 sequence (DNA): TGTGCCAGCAGTCCCCGACAGGGCCAGTACGAAAAACTGTTTTTT. The genes are TRBV27 and TRBJ1-4, with 7 bases identical to TRBD1. This CDR3 contains 15 residues. The V gene end was trimmed by 5 bases and the J gene end by 8 bases; junction bases not matched to a gene: 11. In germline, CDR1 is MNHEY, CDR2 SMNVEV (reference sequence). Full variable domain (rest looked up from reference TRBV27 and TRBJ1-4): EAQVTQNPRYLITVTGKKLTVTCSQNMNHEYMSWYRQDPGLGLRQIYYSMNVEVTDKGDVPEGYKVSRKEKRNFPLILESPSPNQTSLYFCASSPRQGQYEKLFFGSGTQLSVL.

The gene calls are TRBV6-1 and TRBJ1-2, with D possibly being TRBD1 (6 bases). V shed 2 bases and J shed 11 bases, with 27 bases lying between them. The CDR3 is 17 amino acids. The germline V gene encodes CDR1 MNHNS and CDR2 SASEGT. CDR3 sequence reads: CASSEPWHSRLGGGYTF. The CDR3 DNA reads as TGTGCCAGCAGTGAACCCTGGCATAGCAGGCTGGGAGGGGGGTACACCTTC.

The gene calls are TRBV28 and TRBJ1-2; no clear D gene. With 5 bases removed from V and 0 bases from J, the gap between germline ends came to 13 bases. In germline, CDR1 is MDHEN, CDR2 SYDVKM. There are 15 residues in the CDR3. CDR3 sequence: CASSARRESNYGYTF. As DNA, the CDR3 is TGTGCCAGCAGTGCGCGCCGGGAGTCTAACTATGGCTACACCTTC.

This chain links TRBV5-1 with TRBJ1-1, with D unresolved. From germline, CDR1 is SGHRS and CDR2 YFSETQ. The length of the CDR3 is 14 residues. V was pared by 2 bases and J by 4 bases, with 12 bases between. This CDR3 is CASSFTREGTEAFF. The CDR3 coding sequence is TGCGCCAGCAGCTTCACTCGGGAGGGCACTGAAGCTTTCTTT.

A remark on this clone: This sample also contains other DNA sequences that code for the same CDR3. This sequence joins TRBV27 and TRBJ1-5; D ambiguous. V was clipped by 2 bases and J by 0 bases, with 5 bases between them. CDR1 is MNHEY, CDR2 SMNVEV, per germline (reference sequence). This CDR3 is 14 amino acids long. The CDR3 region has the DNA TGTGCCAGCAGTTTACAAGATAGCAATCAGCCCCAGCATTTT. Translation: CASSLQDSNQPQHF.

This clone occurred a few times. V is TRBV19 and J is TRBJ1-1; D might be TRBD1 (5 bases). Trimming removed 8 bases from V and 0 bases from J, with 10 bases in between. Germline V gene sequence: CDR1 LNHDA, CDR2 SQIVND (reference sequence). The CDR3 loop spans 13 amino acids. The CDR3 loop is CASGWGLNTEAFF. CDR3 nucleotides: TGTGCCAGTGGGTGGGGCCTGAACACTGAAGCTTTCTTT.

The V call is TRBV18, the J call TRBJ2-2; D perhaps matches TRBD2 (6 bases). CDR1 and CDR2 (germline): KGHSH, LQKENI. V shed 6 bases and J shed 3 bases, with 11 bases lying between them. The CDR3 has 14 amino acids. CDR3 bases: TGTGCCAGCTCGACTAGACGGGACACCGGGGAGCTGTTTTTT. The encoded protein is CASSTRRDTGELFF.

The chain joins TRBV28 to TRBJ1-1, with TRBD1 as a possible D gene (5 bases). The CDR3 consists of 13 residues. CDR1 and CDR2 from the germline V gene are MDHEN and SYDVKM. Trimming removed 11 bases from V and 4 bases from J, with 17 bases in between. CDR3 in DNA: TGTGCCGTAACGGAGGGGAGGGTCACTGAAGCTTTCTTT. Translating it yields CAVTEGRVTEAFF. The full variable domain, with the rest looked up from reference TRBV28 and TRBJ1-1, is DVKVTQSSRYLVKRTGEKVFLECVQDMDHENMFWYRQDPGLGLRLIYFSYDVKMKEKGDIPEGYSVSREKKERFSLILESASTNQTSMYLCAVTEGRVTEAFFGQGTRLTVV.

V and J are TRBV5-4 and TRBJ1-2; D uncertain. This CDR3 contains 14 residues. V lost 5 bases and J lost 0, with 11 bases in between. Germline assignment: CDR1 SGHNT and CDR2 YYREEE (reference sequence). The CDR3, as DNA: TGTGCCAGCAGTTGGCGGGCTTCTAACTATGGCTACACCTTC. Its translation is CASSWRASNYGYTF.

V and J are TRBV4-3 and TRBJ2-7, with D possibly matching TRBD1 (6 bases). Germline lookup yields CDR1 LGHNA and CDR2 YSLEER. The CDR3 runs 14 residues. Trimming removed 4 bases from V and 3 bases from J, with 13 bases in between. CDR3 nucleotides: TGCGCCAGCAGCCCACAAGCAGGGGACTACGAGCAGTACTTC. It codes for CASSPQAGDYEQYF.

V gene TRBV4-3 combines with J gene TRBJ1-2, with 7 bases identical to TRBD1. The CDR3 sequence is 16 residues long. The ends lost 4 bases at V and 5 bases at J; junction bases unmatched: 13. Germline CDR1 reads LGHNA; CDR2 reads YSLEER. DNA for the CDR3: TGCGCCAGCAGCCTAAGACGGGACAGAGCATGGTATGGCTACACCTTC. Translated, it gives CASSLRRDRAWYGYTF.

This clone was seen more than once but under ten times. This sequence joins TRBV28 and TRBJ1-5; D possibly corresponds to TRBD1 (5 bases). The CDR3 spans 14 residues. CDR1 and CDR2 (germline): MDHEN, SYDVKM. Between the trimmed V and J ends, which lost 2 bases and 4 bases, there was a span of 9 bases. The CDR3 sequence is CASSLHRMNQPQHF. CDR3 nucleotide sequence: TGTGCCAGCAGTTTACACAGGATGAATCAGCCCCAGCATTTT.

In this sample, this clone turned up once. This chain links TRBV6-5 with TRBJ2-7; 14 nucleotides agree with TRBD2. The CDR3 is 15 residues long. J was trimmed by 6 bases and V by 5 bases; bases with no gene match: 6. Germline V gene data show CDR1 as MNHEY and CDR2 as SVGAGI. CDR3 region: CASSTGLAGASEQYF. CDR3 sequence (DNA): TGTGCCAGCAGTACGGGACTAGCGGGAGCTAGCGAGCAGTACTTC.

The chain uses TRBV7-6 and TRBJ2-5; no clear D gene. The V gene's germline CDR1 is SGHVS and CDR2 FNYEAQ. This CDR3 contains 13 residues. The V gene lost 1 base and the J gene lost 7 bases, with 10 bases spanning the gap. DNA of the CDR3: TGTGCCAGCAGCTTAGACCGAGTCTCGACCCAGTACTTC. Protein: CASSLDRVSTQYF.

This sequence joins TRBV11-2 and TRBJ2-1; TRBD2 aligns across 9 bases. The V gene end was trimmed by 0 bases and the J gene end by 10 bases; junction bases not matched to a gene: 16. This CDR3 has 18 amino acids. In germline, CDR1 is SGHAT, CDR2 FQNNGV. The CDR3 DNA reads as TGTGCCAGCAGCTTAGATTTGGTCGGCAGACTAGCGGTAGAAGAGCAGTTCTTC. As protein: CASSLDLVGRLAVEEQFF. Combining the CDR3 with reference TRBV11-2 and TRBJ2-1 gives the whole variable domain EAGVAQSPRYKIIEKRQSVAFWCNPISGHATLYWYQQILGQGPKLLIQFQNNGVVDDSQLPKDRFSAERLKGVDSTLKIQPAKLEDSAVYLCASSLDLVGRLAVEEQFFGPGTRLTVL.